The source of this T cell receptor (beta chain) is a study of T cells in localized non-small cell lung cancer (dated by TCRdb to the early 2020s). About the study as a whole: The study analyzed T cell repertoires of under 250 early-stage NSCLC patients, comparing tumors and uninvolved tumor-adjacent lungs. The cohort comprised roughly 240 treatment-naïve NSCLC patients with resected, localized lung tumors. NSCLC patients had a mean age of approximately 66 years, and around 140 were male and nearly 110 female. Results and caveats for the whole study, not just this receptor: Because of the exploratory design, TCR variables were selected using unadjusted p-values without false-discovery rate correction. Uninvolved tumor-adjacent lung showed the highest T cell clonality, higher than tumor, which suggests more focused antigenic responses in the uninvolved tumor-adjacent lung. A median of about 53 of the top 100 tumor clones were detected in paired uninvolved adjacent lung, and 28 of these tumor clones were also found among the top 100 clones of the paired uninvolved adjacent lung. Because multi-region sequencing of the tumors was not done, intratumor heterogeneity could not be ruled out. Higher T cell density in blood was associated with longer overall survival, whereas higher clonality in adjacent lung was associated with shorter survival.

The germline V gene (reference sequence) specifies LNHDA as CDR1 and SQIVND as CDR2. The cysteine opens and the phenylalanine closes a CDR3 of 13 amino acids. Only the CDR3 DNA stays, 39 bases, in frame from base 1. V is reduced by 8 bases and J by 4 bases, leaving a spacing of 12 bases between them. At diagnosis, tumor, uninvolved tumor-adjacent lung and peripheral blood were collected and then preserved as a mix of FFPE and fresh-frozen material. Blood samples were analyzed as peripheral blood mononuclear cells for TCR repertoire profiling. TCR beta CDR3 regions were sequenced from DNA using the immunoSEQ Assay. The source study handled its data this way. To compute T cell density, TCR beta template counts were normalized to usable DNA, which was estimated by amplifying housekeeping genes. Using the preseqR package, richness was estimated by extrapolating to 120,000 templates for tissue samples and 400,000 templates for PBMC samples. Clonality was calculated as one minus Pielou's evenness. Differential abundance testing on productive amino-acid clonotypes, with a minimum total count of 5 and an alpha of 0.1, was used to identify tissue-enriched TCRs. Repertoire overlap between compartments was quantified with the Jaccard Index and Morisita Overlap Index. GLIPH clustered TCR beta CDR3s with public tetramer-defined viral CDR3s; viral motifs required at least three viral sequences plus V-gene enrichment. This immuneACCESS table, as held by TCRdb, lists in-frame sequences with V and J called but not all clones. Of the missing ones, under half trace to an unresolved V gene in checked studies; the others have no known cause. V, J and clone size are those of that table, while D and trimming were read from the DNA. Counted in this sample were approximately 8,300 clones; approximately 89% of them appeared once. The top ten hold 2% to 2.5% of the sample.

This clone appeared a few times. No antigen is known for it. The record has no base qualities; no much larger clone is one base away. The chain is made from TRBV19 and TRBJ1-5, and the D gene may be TRBD1, 5 bases matching. The sample here was peripheral blood, taken before any cancer treatment. The receptor was derived from a female donor over 55 with stage II squamous cell lung carcinoma. The DNA is TGTGCCAGTGATGACAGAGGAAATCAGCCCCAGCATTTT. This yields the protein CASDDRGNQPQHF.